This passage covers 20 T cell receptor beta chains from one sample sequenced in a study of T cell clusters in autoimmune cytopenias (dated by TCRdb to between 2017 and 2020). For each sample, TRB amplification used roughly 270 ng of peripheral blood genomic DNA, equal to 35,000 to 45,000 genome equivalents. Sequencing instrument: Illumina MiSeq. TRB rearrangements were amplified by multiplex PCR following a touch-down protocol, with the TRB-A and TRB-B primer pools mixed in one tube. TCRdb reprocessed the public reads and reports one entry per CDR3 protein sequence, without DNA. The sample's clone listing holds 3,500 to 5,000 distinct CDR3 sequences. The leading ten clones occupy approximately 66% of the sample. These data also featured in a second study, about T cell repertoires in aging, cancer and after chemotherapy.

Sample: peripheral blood. Receptors were obtained from a human donor in good health.

V gene TRBV5-5 combines with J gene TRBJ2-7. This CDR3 spans 12 amino acids. The germline CDR1 and CDR2 sequences are SGHKS and YYEKEE (reference sequence). Here the CDR3 reads CASSLLRNEQYF.

V is TRBV7-2 and J is TRBJ2-3. The CDR3 spans 13 residues. Germline V CDR1 and CDR2: SGHTA, FQGNSA. The CDR3 loop is CASSANIGDTQYF. The full variable domain, in which reference TRBV7-2 and TRBJ2-3 provide the parts outside the CDR3, is GAGVSQSPSNKVTEKGKDVELRCDPISGHTALYWYRQSLGQGLEFLIYFQGNSAPDKSGLPSDRFSAERTGGSVSTLTIQRTQQEDSAVYLCASSANIGDTQYFGPGTRLTVL.

The chain employs TRBV12-3 or TRBV12-4 and TRBJ1-1; the D gene TCRdb calls, TRBD1, cannot be checked with no DNA. There are 17 residues in the CDR3. The CDR3 protein is CASSFGDRGHLNTEAFF.

This chain connects TRBV6-5 to TRBJ1-4; TCRdb's D call, TRBD1, is unchecked because there is no DNA. Germline values: CDR1 MNHEY, CDR2 SVGAGI. The CDR3 has 21 residues. CDR3 protein: CASSYSGFYGTGGATYEKLFF.

The V gene is TRBV13, the J gene TRBJ2-3; TCRdb proposes TRBD2, but this gene call is untestable without DNA. Germline assignment: CDR1 PRHDT and CDR2 FYEKMQ (reference sequence). The CDR3 contains 22 residues. The CDR3 is CASSPWWGASGTLVGDTDTQYF.

V is TRBV7-2 and J is TRBJ2-2; without DNA, the TCRdb call of TRBD1 cannot be checked. The CDR3 runs 15 residues. From germline, CDR1 is SGHTA and CDR2 FQGNSA. Here the CDR3 reads CASRPRGQGTGELFF.

The chain recombines TRBV12-3 or TRBV12-4 with TRBJ2-7. The CDR3 extends over 13 amino acids. CDR3: CASSLDSSYEQYF.

This clonotype is deemed medium-sized by its frequency. The CDR3 is CSGGNTGELFF. The rearrangement joins TRBV29-1 to TRBJ2-2. The CDR3 sequence is 11 residues long. Germline-derived CDR1 and CDR2 are SQVTM and ANQGSEA.

Frequency places this clonotype as medium-sized. This chain links TRBV29-1 with TRBJ2-5; TCRdb reports TRBD1, a call that lacks DNA to check it against. The CDR3 covers 14 residues. Germline values: CDR1 SQVTM, CDR2 ANQGSEA. CDR3 sequence: CSVGTGGRQETQYF.

The rearrangement links TRBV6-2 or TRBV6-3 to TRBJ2-5. Per germline, CDR1 MNHEY and CDR2 SVGEGT. The length of the CDR3 is 11 residues. The CDR3 sequence is CASSTLETQYF.

The V and J genes are TRBV7-6 and TRBJ2-2; TCRdb outputs TRBD1, but without DNA this stays unchecked. The CDR3 spans 17 residues. Germline CDR1 SGHVS, CDR2 FNYEAQ. CDR3 in amino acids: CASSLAGGPRGTGELFF.

V is TRBV19 and J is TRBJ2-6; no DNA is available, so the TRBD1 call from TCRdb remains unchecked. Germline lookup yields CDR1 LNHDA and CDR2 SQIVND (reference sequence). The CDR3 runs 15 residues. This chain's CDR3 is CASYTGGTGANVLTF.

The chain uses TRBV12-3 or TRBV12-4 and TRBJ2-6; checking the TCRdb D call of TRBD1 is not possible without DNA. CDR3 size: 17 residues. This chain's CDR3 is CASSFGHREAGANVLTF.

The chain has TRBV5-6 and TRBJ2-1; lacking DNA, the TRBD2 call made by TCRdb goes unchecked. The CDR3 runs 16 residues. Germline V gives CDR1 SGHDT, CDR2 YYEEEE. The CDR3 here is CASSPWTSGSVHEQFF.

The rearrangement links TRBV6-2 or TRBV6-3 to TRBJ1-1. This CDR3 comprises 19 residues. CDR1 is MNHEY and CDR2 is SVGEGT in the germline V gene. CDR3 sequence: CASSYLLSTLDRLNTEAFF.

The J gene is TRBJ2-7, the V gene TRBV5-6; with no DNA, the TCRdb D assignment of TRBD1 cannot be verified. The CDR3 totals 12 residues. Germline CDR1 and CDR2: SGHDT and YYEEEE. CDR3 region: CASSQTGREQYF.

This chain joins TRBV7-2 and TRBJ2-1; as DNA is missing, the TRBD2 call by TCRdb cannot be tested. Germline assignment: CDR1 SGHTA and CDR2 FQGNSA. CDR3 length equals 14 residues. CDR3 protein: CASSWTSGGREQFF.

The chain combines TRBV27 with TRBJ1-5. The germline gives CDR1 MNHEY, CDR2 SMNVEV (reference sequence). The CDR3 consists of 13 residues. CDR3 sequence: CASREGGNQPQHF.

The chain has TRBV19 and TRBJ2-1; with no DNA, the TCRdb D assignment of TRBD1 cannot be verified. The CDR3 is made up of 15 amino acids. Germline CDR1 reads LNHDA; CDR2 reads SQIVND (reference sequence). This CDR3 reads CASSTGTGALGEQFF.

This clonotype is called medium-sized (0.01 to 0.1%) based on its frequency. The chain has TRBV19 and TRBJ2-1; TCRdb designates TRBD1, a call that cannot be tested without DNA. Germline V CDR1 and CDR2: LNHDA, SQIVND (reference sequence). The CDR3 runs to 12 residues. CDR3 amino acids: CASRRGGNEQFF.